These 23 T cell receptor beta chains were all obtained from the same sample, sequenced in a study of blood T cell repertoires in COVID-19. Sequenced by immunoSEQ multiplex PCR; TCRdb stores in-frame clones only, minus some. Of roughly 80,000 clones in the sample, around 88% were seen once. The specimen sequenced was peripheral blood. These receptors were taken from an elderly woman with active or convalescent COVID-19.

CDR3 amino acids: CASSVGGTSRTIDTQYF. DNA of the CDR3: TGTGCCAGCAGCGTAGGTGGGACTAGCCGAACAATAGATACGCAGTATTTT. V gene TRBV9 combines with J gene TRBJ2-3, with 9 bases matching TRBD2. Per germline, CDR1 SGDLS and CDR2 YYNGEE. Trimming cost V 0 bases and J 5 bases; bases outside gene matches: 10. CDR3 size: 17 residues.

This chain links TRBV6-1 with TRBJ1-2; D is possibly TRBD1 (6 bases). V was clipped by 0 bases and J by 4 bases, with 12 bases between them. Germline V CDR1 and CDR2: MNHNS, SASEGT. The CDR3 has 15 amino acids. CDR3 DNA sequence: TGTGCCAGCAGTGAAGCACAGGGCCCCGGCTATGGCTACACCTTC. This gives the protein CASSEAQGPGYGYTF.

This sequence joins TRBV11-2 and TRBJ2-3; TRBD2 is a possible D gene (6 bases). Germline CDR1 reads SGHAT; CDR2 reads FQNNGV. This CDR3 region has 15 residues. V shed 5 bases and J shed 0 bases, with 12 bases lying between them. This CDR3 reads CASSPTAGSTDTQYF. CDR3 nucleotides: TGTGCCAGCAGCCCCACGGCGGGAAGCACAGATACGCAGTATTTT.

The chain uses TRBV3-1 (or the pseudogene TRBV3-2) and TRBJ2-3, with D uncertain. Germline CDR1 LGHDT, CDR2 YNNKEL (reference sequence). This CDR3 has 13 amino acids. Trimming pared 2 bases from V and 5 bases from J, leaving 8 bases between. The chain's CDR3 is CASSQFEKDTQYF. The CDR3, as DNA: TGTGCCAGCAGCCAATTTGAGAAAGATACGCAGTATTTT.

The chain has TRBV5-1 and TRBJ1-1, with TRBD1 identical over 7 bases. Germline V gene data show CDR1 as SGHRS and CDR2 as YFSETQ. Trimming cost V 2 bases and J 1 base; bases outside gene matches: 8. The CDR3 is 16 residues long. The CDR3 region has the DNA TGCGCCAGCAGCTTATCCCCAGGGGGGAAGAACACTGAAGCTTTCTTT. It specifies CASSLSPGGKNTEAFF.

The V and J genes are TRBV19 and TRBJ2-1; TRBD1 might be the D (8 bases). The V end was cut by 10 bases, the J end by 9 bases, with 31 bases between. The CDR3 has 17 residues. Germline CDR1 reads LNHDA; CDR2 reads SQIVND (reference sequence). CDR3 region: CAIFTGAGRTGRGEQFF. The CDR3 nucleotides are TGTGCCATTTTTACCGGGGCGGGGAGGACAGGGAGGGGTGAGCAGTTCTTC.

This clone occurred once. J is TRBJ1-1 and V is TRBV4-1; TRBD1 matches at 8 bases. Trimming removed 0 bases from V and 5 bases from J; junction bases left unmatched: 11. Per germline, CDR1 MGHRA and CDR2 YSYEKL. CDR3 length: 17 residues. The CDR3 here is CASSQDGAGGARTEAFF. Written as DNA, the CDR3 is TGCGCCAGCAGCCAAGATGGGGCAGGGGGCGCGAGGACTGAAGCTTTCTTT.

This clone appeared a few times. The V gene is TRBV5-5, the J gene TRBJ2-5; the match to TRBD2 covers 13 bases. Germline V gene sequence: CDR1 SGHKS, CDR2 YYEKEE (reference sequence). After removal of 2 bases from V and 6 bases from J, the junction contained 7 bases not matched to a gene. This CDR3 comprises 16 residues. CDR3 bases: TGTGCCAGCAGCTTAATCTGGACTAGCGGGGGTAAGACCCAGTACTTC. Residues: CASSLIWTSGGKTQYF.

The chain joins TRBV19 to TRBJ1-2; possibly TRBD1 for D (5 bases). CDR1 and CDR2 from the germline V gene are LNHDA and SQIVND (reference sequence). The CDR3 has 13 residues. Trimming took off 4 bases at V and 5 bases at J, with 11 bases between the two ends. CDR3 region: CASSRGERYGYTF. The DNA of the CDR3 is TGTGCCAGTAGTAGGGGGGAAAGATATGGCTACACCTTC.

The table lists this clone with a count of one. The rearrangement uses TRBV5-1 and TRBJ2-1; 8 bases line up with TRBD2. With 2 bases clipped from V and 5 bases from J, the junction kept 6 bases outside the gene matches. The germline gives CDR1 SGHRS, CDR2 YFSETQ. This CDR3 region has 15 residues. In nucleotides, the CDR3 is TGCGCCAGCAGCTTCGGTCATAGCGGGGACAATGAGCAGTTCTTC. It yields the protein CASSFGHSGDNEQFF.

This chain's CDR3 is CASSSLQGNTEAFF. In DNA, the CDR3 is TGTGCCAGCAGCTCCCTACAGGGGAACACTGAAGCTTTCTTT. The rearrangement links TRBV7-9 to TRBJ1-1, with D perhaps TRBD1 (6 bases). The CDR3 covers 14 residues. CDR1 is SEHNR, CDR2 FQNEAQ, per germline (reference sequence). Trimming took 4 bases from V and 1 from J, leaving 10 bases between them.

The chain has TRBV30 and TRBJ2-4, with a weak D call TRBD2 (8 bases). V was pared by 5 bases and J by 0 bases, with 23 bases between. The CDR3 sequence is 18 residues long. The V gene's germline CDR1 is GTSNPN and CDR2 SVGIG (reference sequence). The CDR3 DNA follows: TGTGCCTGGGGCAGCGGGAGCAGGGGGGTACTAGCCAAAAACATTCAGTACTTC. This translates into CAWGSGSRGVLAKNIQYF.

The chain links TRBV19 to TRBJ1-1; D uncertain. V lost 2 bases and J lost 4, with 11 bases in between. The germline gives CDR1 LNHDA, CDR2 SQIVND (reference sequence). The CDR3 covers 14 residues. DNA of the CDR3: TGTGCCAGTAGTATAAGGGTTGGAGGCACTGAAGCTTTCTTT. This sequence encodes CASSIRVGGTEAFF.

The chain combines TRBV7-8 with TRBJ2-5, with D tentatively TRBD1 (6 bases). Germline V gene data show CDR1 as SGHVS and CDR2 as FQNEAQ. The CDR3 sequence is 17 residues long. Trimming stripped 5 bases from V and 2 bases from J, with 21 bases between. The CDR3 nucleotides are TGTGCCAGCAGCCCAGGGGCCCACCAACCCCTTCAAGAGACCCAGTACTTC. Its translation: CASSPGAHQPLQETQYF.

The rearrangement uses TRBV28 and TRBJ1-2, with TRBD1 identical over 8 bases. Germline loops: CDR1 MDHEN, CDR2 SYDVKM. Unmatched junction bases numbered 2, after V lost 3 bases and J lost 2 bases. The CDR3 loop spans 14 amino acids. CDR3: CASSFRDRNYGYTF. The CDR3, as DNA: TGTGCCAGCAGTTTCCGGGACAGGAACTATGGCTACACCTTC.

J is TRBJ2-5 and V is TRBV2; 7 positions match TRBD1. This CDR3 has 12 residues. Germline V lookup: CDR1 SNHLY, CDR2 FYNNEI. V lost 6 bases and J lost 9; bases outside the gene matches: 7. The CDR3: CASRGTEESQYF. CDR3 coding DNA: TGTGCCAGCAGGGGGACAGAAGAATCCCAGTACTTC.

The chain has TRBV15 and TRBJ2-5; the D gene is possibly TRBD2 (6 bases). V was clipped by 3 bases and J by 6 bases, with 14 bases between them. CDR3 length: 14 residues. CDR1 is LNHNV and CDR2 is YYDKDF in the germline V gene (reference sequence). The CDR3 loop is CATSSIGRGKTQYF. The CDR3 DNA follows: TGTGCCACCAGCAGTATTGGCCGGGGGAAGACCCAGTACTTC.

J is TRBJ2-2 and V is TRBV5-4; 10 positions agree with TRBD2. Per germline, CDR1 SGHNT and CDR2 YYREEE (reference sequence). This CDR3 region has 17 residues. After removal of 0 bases from V and 4 bases from J, the junction contained 6 bases not matched to a gene. CDR3 coding DNA: TGTGCCAGCAGCTTGGCCCCTAGCGGGAGAGGCACCGGGGAGCTGTTTTTT. Its translation is CASSLAPSGRGTGELFF. Looking up the rest from reference TRBV5-4 and TRBJ2-2 gives the full variable domain: ETGVTQSPTHLIKTRGQQVTLRCSSQSGHNTVSWYQQALGQGPQFIFQYYREEENGRGNFPPRFSGLQFPNYSSELNVNALELDDSALYLCASSLAPSGRGTGELFFGEGSRLTVL.

The V and J genes are TRBV24-1 and TRBJ1-2; D is possibly TRBD1 (5 bases). The CDR3 spans 14 residues. Germline values: CDR1 KGHDR, CDR2 SFDVKD. Trimming took 1 base from V and 3 from J, leaving 8 bases between them. The CDR3 bases are TGTGCCACCAGTGATTTAAGCAGGGACTATGGCTACACCTTC. It codes for CATSDLSRDYGYTF.

The genes are TRBV29-1 and TRBJ2-2; 7 bases fit TRBD1. V shed 7 bases and J 2 bases; nucleotides not matched to a gene: 7. The CDR3 runs 14 residues. Germline CDR1 reads SQVTM; CDR2 reads ANQGSEA. The CDR3 is CSAPGQSNTGELFF. CDR3 in DNA: TGCAGCGCCCCGGGACAGAGTAACACCGGGGAGCTGTTTTTT.

The CDR3 reads CASSLRSYNEQFF. CDR3 DNA sequence: TGTGCCAGCAGTCTCCGGAGCTACAATGAGCAGTTCTTC. The rearrangement uses TRBV6-2 or TRBV6-3 and TRBJ2-1, with no clear D. Germline CDR1 MNHEY, CDR2 SVGEGT. Between the trimmed V and J ends, which lost 5 bases and 3 bases, there was a span of 8 bases. The CDR3 is made up of 13 amino acids.

The CDR3 region has the DNA TGTGCCAGCAGTTTATCGAAGGTACAGGGGGCTTGTAGCAATCAGCCCCAGCATTTT. It encodes CASSLSKVQGACSNQPQHF. V usage is TRBV27 and J usage is TRBJ1-5, with 9 bases identical to TRBD1. CDR3 length equals 19 residues. Germline CDR1 reads MNHEY; CDR2 reads SMNVEV (reference sequence). V was pared by 0 bases and J by 0 bases, with 9 bases of the junction left unmatched.

V gene TRBV28 combines with J gene TRBJ1-2; perhaps TRBD1 as D (6 bases). Germline CDR1 and CDR2: MDHEN and SYDVKM. CDR3 length: 13 amino acids. V was trimmed by 2 bases and J by 4 bases, leaving 8 bases between them. The CDR3 nucleotides read TGTGCCAGCAGTTTAGGGGACATCTATGGCTACACCTTC. It encodes CASSLGDIYGYTF.